This section outlines one T cell receptor beta chain sequence together with its context. Its antigen remains unknown. This sample is drawn from a study of CD8 T cells in ankylosing spondylitis. Whole-study findings and limits: Within matched ankylosing spondylitis synovial fluid, disease-linked clones were reportedly significantly enriched. Those disease-linked clones were CD8+; they were also relatively rare in peripheral blood. In ankylosing spondylitis blood, a motif of about 8 highly homologous TCR beta variants appeared characteristic. Prior work had noted some motif variants in reactive arthritis blood and synovial fluid.

Molecular-barcoded quantitative 5'-RACE produced these TCR beta libraries. TCRdb re-called the 5' RACE reads with MiXCR, one entry per CDR3 protein. Counted here are approximately 540,000 distinct CDR3 sequences, about 13% occurring once; the ten biggest clones make up nearly 7%. The origin of this receptor is a male donor with ankylosing spondylitis. The sequenced sample was blood, either unsorted or a sorted T cell fraction (not recorded which).

The DNA of the CDR3 is TGCAGCGTTGTCAAGGTCATTTCGACTGAAGCTTTCTTT. It yields the protein CSVVKVISTEAFF. The chain combines TRBV29-1 with TRBJ1-1, with D unresolved. From germline, CDR1 is SQVTM and CDR2 ANQGSEA. The CDR3 contains 13 residues. V lost 4 bases, J lost 5 bases, and 14 bases lay in between.